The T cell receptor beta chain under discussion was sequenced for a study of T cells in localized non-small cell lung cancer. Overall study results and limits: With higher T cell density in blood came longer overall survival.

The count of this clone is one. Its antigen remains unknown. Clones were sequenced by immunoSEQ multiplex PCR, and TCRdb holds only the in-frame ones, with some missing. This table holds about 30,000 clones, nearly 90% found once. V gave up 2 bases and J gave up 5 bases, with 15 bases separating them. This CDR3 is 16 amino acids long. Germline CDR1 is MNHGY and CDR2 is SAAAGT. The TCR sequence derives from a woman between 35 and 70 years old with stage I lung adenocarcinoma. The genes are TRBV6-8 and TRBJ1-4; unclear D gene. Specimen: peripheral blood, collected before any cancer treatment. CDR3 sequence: CASSYGLTRPNEKLFF. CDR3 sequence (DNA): TGTGCCAGCAGTTACGGCCTGACTCGCCCCAATGAAAAACTGTTTTTT.